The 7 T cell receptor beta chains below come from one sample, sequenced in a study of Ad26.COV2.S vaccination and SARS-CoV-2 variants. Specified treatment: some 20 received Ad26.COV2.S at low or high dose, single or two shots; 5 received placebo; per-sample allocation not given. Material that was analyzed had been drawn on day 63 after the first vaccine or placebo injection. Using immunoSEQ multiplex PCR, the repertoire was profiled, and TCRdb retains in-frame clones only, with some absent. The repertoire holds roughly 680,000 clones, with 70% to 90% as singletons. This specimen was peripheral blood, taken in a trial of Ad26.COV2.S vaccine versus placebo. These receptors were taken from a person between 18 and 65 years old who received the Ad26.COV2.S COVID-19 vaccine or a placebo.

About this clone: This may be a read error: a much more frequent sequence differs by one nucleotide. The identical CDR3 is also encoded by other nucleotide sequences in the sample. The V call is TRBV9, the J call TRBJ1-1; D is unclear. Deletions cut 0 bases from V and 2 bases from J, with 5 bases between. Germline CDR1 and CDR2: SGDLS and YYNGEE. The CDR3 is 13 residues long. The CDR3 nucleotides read TGTGCCAGCAGCGTAGATCTCAACACTGAAGCTTTCTTT. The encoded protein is CASSVDLNTEAFF.

In DNA, the CDR3 is TGTGCCAGCAGCTCGCCGGGACTAGACTACGAGCAGTACTTC. Its translation: CASSSPGLDYEQYF. The chain uses TRBV7-6 and TRBJ2-7, with TRBD2 identical over 8 bases. The CDR3 loop spans 14 amino acids. V gave up 4 bases and J gave up 3 bases; unmatched junction bases: 5. CDR1 is SGHVS and CDR2 is FNYEAQ in the germline V gene.

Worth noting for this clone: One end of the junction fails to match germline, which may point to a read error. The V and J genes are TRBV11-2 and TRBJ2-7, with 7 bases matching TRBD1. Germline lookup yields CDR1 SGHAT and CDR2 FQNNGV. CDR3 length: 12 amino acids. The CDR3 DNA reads TGTGCCAGCAGTTTAGACAGGGACGAGCAGTACTTC. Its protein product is CASSLDRDEQYF.

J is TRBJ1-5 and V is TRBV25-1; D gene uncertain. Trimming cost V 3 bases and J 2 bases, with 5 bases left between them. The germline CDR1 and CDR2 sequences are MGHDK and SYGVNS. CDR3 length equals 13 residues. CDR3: CASSEGGNQPQHF. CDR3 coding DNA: TGTGCCAGCAGTGAGGGAGGCAATCAGCCCCAGCATTTT.

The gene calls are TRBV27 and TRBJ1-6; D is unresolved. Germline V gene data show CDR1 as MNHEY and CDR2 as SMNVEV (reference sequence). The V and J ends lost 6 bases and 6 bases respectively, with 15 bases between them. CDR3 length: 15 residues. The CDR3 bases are TGTGCCAGCAGCTCCCAAGGCAGGATTAATTCACCCCTCCACTTT. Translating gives CASSSQGRINSPLHF.

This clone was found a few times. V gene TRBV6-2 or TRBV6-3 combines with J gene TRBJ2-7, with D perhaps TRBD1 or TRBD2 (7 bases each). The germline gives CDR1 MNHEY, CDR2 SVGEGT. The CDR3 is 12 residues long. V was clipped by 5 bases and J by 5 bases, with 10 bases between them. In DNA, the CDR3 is TGTGCCAGCAGTCAGGGGGGGAACGAGCAGTACTTC. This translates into CASSQGGNEQYF.

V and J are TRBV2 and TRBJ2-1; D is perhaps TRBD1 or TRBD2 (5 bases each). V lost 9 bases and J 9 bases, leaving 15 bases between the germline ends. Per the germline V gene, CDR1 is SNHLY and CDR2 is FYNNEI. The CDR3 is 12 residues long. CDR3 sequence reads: CASLGGGIEQFF. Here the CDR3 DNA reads TGTGCCAGTTTGGGTGGGGGAATTGAGCAGTTCTTC.